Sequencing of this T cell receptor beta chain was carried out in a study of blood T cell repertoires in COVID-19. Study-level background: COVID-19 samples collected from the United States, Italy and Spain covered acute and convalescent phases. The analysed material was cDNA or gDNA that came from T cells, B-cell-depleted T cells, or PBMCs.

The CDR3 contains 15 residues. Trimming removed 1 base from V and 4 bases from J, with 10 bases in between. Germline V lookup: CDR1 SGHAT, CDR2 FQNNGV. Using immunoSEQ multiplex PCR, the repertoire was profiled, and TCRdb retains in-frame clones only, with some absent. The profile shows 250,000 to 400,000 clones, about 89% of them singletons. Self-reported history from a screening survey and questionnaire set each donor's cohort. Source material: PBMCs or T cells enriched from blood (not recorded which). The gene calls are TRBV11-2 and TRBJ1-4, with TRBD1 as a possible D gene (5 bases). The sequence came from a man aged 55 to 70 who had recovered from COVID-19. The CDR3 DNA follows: TGTGCCAGCAGCTTAGGCTGGGGCTTTAATGAAAAACTGTTTTTT. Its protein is CASSLGWGFNEKLFF.